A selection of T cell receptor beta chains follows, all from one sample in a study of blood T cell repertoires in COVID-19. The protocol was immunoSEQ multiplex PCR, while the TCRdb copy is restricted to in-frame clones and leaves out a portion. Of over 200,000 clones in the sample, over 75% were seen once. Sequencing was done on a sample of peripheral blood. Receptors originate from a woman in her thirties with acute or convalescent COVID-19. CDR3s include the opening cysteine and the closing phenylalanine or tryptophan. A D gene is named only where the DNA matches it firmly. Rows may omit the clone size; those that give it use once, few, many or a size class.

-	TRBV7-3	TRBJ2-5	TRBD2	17	CASSLKGTSGTGETQYF	TGTGCCAGCAGCTTAAAAGGGACTAGCGGGACTGGGGAGACCCAGTACTTC
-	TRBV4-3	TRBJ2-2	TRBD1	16	CASSQTRDRITGELFF	TGCGCCAGCAGCCAGACACGGGACAGGATCACCGGGGAGCTGTTTTTT
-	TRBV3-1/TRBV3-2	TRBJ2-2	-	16	CASSPGWGLGSGELFF	TGTGCCAGCAGCCCAGGGTGGGGGCTGGGCTCCGGGGAGCTGTTTTTT
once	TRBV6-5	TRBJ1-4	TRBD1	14	CASRRTGINEKLFF	TGTGCCAGCAGAAGGACAGGGATTAATGAAAAACTGTTTTTT
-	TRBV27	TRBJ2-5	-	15	CASSLSSRVWETQYF	TGTGCCAGCAGTTTATCTAGCAGGGTTTGGGAGACCCAGTACTTC
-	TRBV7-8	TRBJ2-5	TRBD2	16	CASSLTGKREVETQYF	TGTGCCAGCAGCTTAACTGGGAAGCGGGAGGTCGAGACCCAGTACTTC
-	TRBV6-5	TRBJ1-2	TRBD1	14	CASSYTPGQNGYTF	TGTGCCAGCAGTTACACTCCGGGACAGAATGGCTACACCTTC
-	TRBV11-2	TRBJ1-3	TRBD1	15	CARLGTGFSGNTIYF	TGTGCCAGACTCGGGACAGGCTTTTCTGGAAACACCATATATTTT
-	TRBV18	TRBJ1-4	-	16	CATILTEGGLSEKLFF	TGTGCCACCATACTCACAGAAGGGGGATTATCTGAAAAACTGTTTTTT
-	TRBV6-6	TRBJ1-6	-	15	CASSYQATYNSPLHF	TGTGCCAGCAGTTACCAGGCCACCTATAATTCACCCCTCCACTTT
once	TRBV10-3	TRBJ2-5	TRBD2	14	CAISRGTSQETQYF	TGTGCCATCAGTAGAGGGACTAGCCAAGAGACCCAGTACTTC
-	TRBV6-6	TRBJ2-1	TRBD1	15	CASSYPGQAYNEQFF	TGTGCCAGCAGTTACCCCGGACAGGCCTACAATGAGCAGTTCTTC
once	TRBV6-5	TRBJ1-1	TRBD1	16	CASSYRGTGGIAEAFF	TGTGCCAGCAGTTACCGGGGAACAGGGGGAATTGCTGAAGCTTTCTTT
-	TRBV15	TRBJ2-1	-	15	CATSSTQRTYNEQFF	TGTGCCACCAGCAGTACACAGCGGACCTACAATGAGCAGTTCTTC
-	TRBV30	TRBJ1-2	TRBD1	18	CAWSRGQGVFQTNYGYTF	TGTGCCTGGAGTAGGGGACAGGGAGTTTTTCAGACTAACTATGGCTACACCTTC
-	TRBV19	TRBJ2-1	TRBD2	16	CASSYNLAVFFNEQFF	TGTGCCAGTAGCTACAACCTAGCGGTCTTCTTCAATGAGCAGTTCTTC
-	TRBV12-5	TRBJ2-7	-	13	CASGLGGAYEQYF	TGTGCTAGTGGTTTGGGCGGGGCGTACGAGCAGTACTTC
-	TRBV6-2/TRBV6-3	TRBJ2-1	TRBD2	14	CASSQTSGSYEQFF	TGTGCCAGCAGTCAAACTAGCGGGTCTTATGAGCAGTTCTTC
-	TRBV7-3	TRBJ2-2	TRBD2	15	CASSLALAGTGELFF	TGTGCCAGCAGCTTAGCTCTAGCGGGCACCGGGGAGCTGTTTTTT
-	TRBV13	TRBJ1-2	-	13	CASSVWGVDGYTF	TGTGCCAGCAGCGTTTGGGGGGTGGATGGCTACACCTTC
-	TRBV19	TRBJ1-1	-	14	CASNPRSSSTEAFF	TGTGCCAGTAACCCCCGCTCGAGTTCAACTGAAGCTTTCTTT
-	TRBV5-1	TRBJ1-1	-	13	CASSLGGGVAAFF	TGCGCCAGCAGCTTGGGAGGCGGCGTGGCGGCTTTCTTT
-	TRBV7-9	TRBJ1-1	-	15	CASSLVLGMNTEAFF	TGTGCCAGCAGCTTAGTTCTAGGCATGAACACTGAAGCTTTCTTT
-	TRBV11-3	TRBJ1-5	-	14	CASSLGGSNQPQHF	TGTGCCAGCAGCCTTGGGGGGAGCAATCAGCCCCAGCATTTT
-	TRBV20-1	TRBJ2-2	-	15	CSASQTGIITGELFF	TGCAGTGCTAGTCAAACAGGGATTATCACCGGGGAGCTGTTTTTT
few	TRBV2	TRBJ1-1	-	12	CASRGQNTEAFF	TGTGCCAGCAGAGGACAGAACACTGAAGCTTTCTTT
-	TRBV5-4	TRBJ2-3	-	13	CASSLRQTDTQYF	TGTGCCAGCAGCTTGAGACAGACAGATACGCAGTATTTT
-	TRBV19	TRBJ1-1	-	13	CASRMLDSTEAFF	TGTGCCAGTAGGATGTTGGACTCAACTGAAGCTTTCTTT
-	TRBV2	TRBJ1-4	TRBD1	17	CASSDPVRGWDNEKLFF	TGTGCCAGCAGTGATCCCGTCAGGGGGTGGGATAATGAAAAACTGTTTTTT
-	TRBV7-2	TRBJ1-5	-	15	CASSFNSYSNQPQHF	TGTGCCAGCAGCTTTAACAGTTATAGCAATCAGCCCCAGCATTTT
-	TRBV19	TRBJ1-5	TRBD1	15	CASNIQGAGNQPQHF	TGTGCCAGTAACATACAGGGGGCCGGCAATCAGCCCCAGCATTTT